What follows are 21 T cell receptor beta chains derived from one specimen sequenced in a study of shared clonotypes between healthy human individuals. Using immunoSEQ multiplex PCR, the repertoire was profiled, and TCRdb retains in-frame clones only, with some absent. The table records roughly 1,600,000 clones, less than 99% of them present only once. The sequenced material came from naive CD4+ T cells sorted from blood. Subset reported: CD45RA+ positively selected. These receptors were obtained from a man younger than 45 in good health.

This rearrangement joins TRBV18 to TRBJ2-1, with TRBD2 identical over 14 bases. Per germline, CDR1 KGHSH and CDR2 LQKENI. This CDR3 spans 17 amino acids. The J segment lost 0 bases and the V segment lost 8 bases, leaving 6 bases of the junction unmatched. CDR3 coding DNA: TGTGCCAGCACCCGGACTAGCGGGAGGTTCTCCTACAATGAGCAGTTCTTC. Its translation is CASTRTSGRFSYNEQFF.

The rearrangement uses TRBV28 and TRBJ1-5; D might be TRBD1 (5 bases). The germline V gene encodes CDR1 MDHEN and CDR2 SYDVKM. Trimming cost V 6 bases and J 2 bases, with 20 bases left between them. This CDR3 is built from 17 residues. In DNA, the CDR3 is TGTGCCAGCAGGTTCGGGGCAGGACCCCACGGCAATCAGCCCCAGCATTTT. This codes for CASRFGAGPHGNQPQHF. The whole variable domain, remainder taken from reference TRBV28 and TRBJ1-5, is DVKVTQSSRYLVKRTGEKVFLECVQDMDHENMFWYRQDPGLGLRLIYFSYDVKMKEKGDIPEGYSVSREKKERFSLILESASTNQTSMYLCASRFGAGPHGNQPQHFGDGTRLSIL.

The chain is built from TRBV5-1 and TRBJ2-6; weak D call: TRBD2 (6 bases). The CDR3 has 16 amino acids. Germline V CDR1 and CDR2: SGHRS, YFSETQ. Trimming pared 0 bases from V and 2 bases from J, leaving 9 bases between. Written as DNA, the CDR3 is TGCGCCAGCAGCTTGGTTGGGGGGACTGGGGCCAACGTCCTGACTTTC. Amino acids: CASSLVGGTGANVLTF.

The rearrangement joins TRBV7-2 to TRBJ1-1; TRBD1 is a possible D gene (5 bases). The CDR3 runs to 13 residues. The germline V gene encodes CDR1 SGHTA and CDR2 FQGNSA. V was pared by 1 base and J by 11 bases, with 14 bases between. For the CDR3, the DNA is TGTGCCAGCAGCTTAGGAGGGGAGGTGAATGCTTTCTTT. It encodes CASSLGGEVNAFF.

CDR3: CASSRPGTSGIYEQYF. CDR3 coding DNA: TGTGCCAGCAGCCGCCCCGGGACTAGCGGGATCTACGAGCAGTACTTC. The chain carries TRBV13 and TRBJ2-7, with 13 nucleotides matching TRBD2. Per germline, CDR1 PRHDT and CDR2 FYEKMQ (reference sequence). The CDR3 runs to 16 residues. V shed 5 bases, J shed 3 bases, and the junction held 7 bases outside the gene matches.

The chain recombines TRBV28 with TRBJ1-5; D gene uncertain. The V gene's germline CDR1 is MDHEN and CDR2 SYDVKM. Trimming stripped 8 bases from V and 6 bases from J, with 14 bases between. The CDR3 length is 13 residues. The CDR3 DNA sequence: TGTGCCAGCGGATACTCGGAGGGTCAGCCCCAGCATTTT. Its protein is CASGYSEGQPQHF.

This sequence joins TRBV5-1 and TRBJ2-4, with 7 nucleotides matching TRBD1. The CDR3 is made up of 13 amino acids. Per germline, CDR1 SGHRS and CDR2 YFSETQ. After removal of 1 base from V and 6 bases from J, the junction contained 1 base not matched to a gene. CDR3 in amino acids: CASSLWDRNIQYF. CDR3 coding DNA: TGCGCCAGCAGCTTGTGGGACAGAAACATTCAGTACTTC.

This clone was found once. V is TRBV2 and J is TRBJ2-1; D is unresolved. The germline V gene has CDR1 SNHLY and CDR2 FYNNEI. The ends were cut back, 9 bases at V and 5 bases at J, with 17 bases in the middle. The length of the CDR3 is 14 residues. CDR3 region: CASEKTFLNNEQFF. In nucleotides, the CDR3 is TGTGCCAGTGAAAAGACATTCCTTAACAATGAGCAGTTCTTC.

This chain uses TRBV7-3 with TRBJ1-1, with D unclear. CDR1 is SGHTA and CDR2 is FQGTGA in the germline V gene. The CDR3 has 14 residues. Trimming took off 5 bases at V and 10 bases at J, with 20 bases between the two ends. The CDR3 loop is CASSASSSPLGAFF. The CDR3 DNA sequence: TGTGCCAGCAGCGCCTCGTCCTCCCCCTTGGGAGCTTTCTTT.

This clone appeared a single time. This rearrangement joins TRBV5-1 to TRBJ2-1, with D perhaps TRBD1 (6 bases). Trimming took off 0 bases at V and 6 bases at J, with 22 bases between the two ends. Germline V gene data show CDR1 as SGHRS and CDR2 as YFSETQ. This CDR3 has 18 amino acids. The CDR3 DNA sequence: TGCGCCAGCAGCTTGGATAACAGGGTAGAGGGGAAGGGCAATGAGCAGTTCTTC. Residues: CASSLDNRVEGKGNEQFF.

The genes are TRBV6-4 and TRBJ1-2; 9 bases are a match to TRBD1. Losses at the gene ends were 2 bases for V and 8 bases for J; bases not matched to a gene: 9. The CDR3 contains 15 residues. The germline gives CDR1 MRHNA, CDR2 SNTAGT. CDR3: CASSDGTGRVSGYTF. CDR3 nucleotide sequence: TGTGCCAGCAGTGACGGGACAGGGCGGGTTTCGGGCTACACCTTC.

The chain combines TRBV27 with TRBJ1-1; D call uncertain. CDR1 and CDR2 (germline): MNHEY, SMNVEV (reference sequence). The CDR3 covers 12 residues. V dropped 4 bases and J dropped 1 base, with 4 bases sitting between them. The CDR3 here is CASSSWNTEAFF. The CDR3, as DNA: TGTGCCAGCAGTTCTTGGAACACTGAAGCTTTCTTT.

The chain has TRBV30 and TRBJ2-1, with D hard to call. CDR3 size: 13 residues. Germline CDR1 reads GTSNPN; CDR2 reads SVGIG (reference sequence). Trimming left V 3 bases short and J 5 bases short, with 11 bases between. CDR3 DNA sequence: TGTGCCTGGAGCGCTTCTCTACACAATGAGCAGTTCTTC. Protein sequence: CAWSASLHNEQFF.

The V call is TRBV6-5, the J call TRBJ2-5, with a weak D call TRBD1 (6 bases). The CDR3 extends over 14 amino acids. Germline V lookup: CDR1 MNHEY, CDR2 SVGAGI. V was trimmed by 5 bases and J by 5 bases, leaving 15 bases between them. The CDR3 region has the DNA TGTGCCAGCAGTCCCCTACAGGGCTGGGAGACCCAGTACTTC. Translating it yields CASSPLQGWETQYF.

The chain has TRBV9 and TRBJ2-5, with D possibly being TRBD1 (5 bases). Trimming pared 0 bases from V and 4 bases from J, leaving 13 bases between. The CDR3 runs to 15 residues. Looked up from germline, CDR1 is SGDLS and CDR2 is YYNGEE. CDR3 residues: CASSVAVAGIETQYF. For the CDR3, the DNA is TGTGCCAGCAGCGTAGCTGTTGCAGGGATAGAGACCCAGTACTTC. The entire variable domain, with the rest obtained from reference TRBV9 and TRBJ2-5, is as follows: DSGVTQTPKHLITATGQRVTLRCSPRSGDLSVYWYQQSLDQGLQFLIQYYNGEERAKGNILERFSAQQFPDLHSELNLSSLELGDSALYFCASSVAVAGIETQYFGPGTRLLVL.

This chain uses TRBV6-5 with TRBJ2-1; D not resolved. This CDR3 spans 12 amino acids. Deletions cut 6 bases from V and 7 bases from J, with 10 bases between. CDR1 is MNHEY and CDR2 is SVGAGI in the germline V gene. CDR3: CASRSIYNEQFF. The CDR3 region has the DNA TGTGCCAGCAGGTCCATTTATAATGAGCAGTTCTTC.

The rearrangement joins TRBV29-1 to TRBJ2-5, with D possibly being TRBD1 (6 bases). The CDR3 runs to 16 residues. Germline V CDR1 and CDR2: SQVTM, ANQGSEA. Trimming shortened V by 1 base and J by 7 bases, and 22 bases separated the two germline ends. Here the CDR3 reads CSVEAAIRGVRGTQYF. The CDR3 region has the DNA TGCAGCGTTGAAGCCGCCATCAGGGGAGTGAGAGGGACCCAGTACTTC.

The gene calls are TRBV7-2 and TRBJ2-2; D may be TRBD2 (5 bases). Per the germline V gene, CDR1 is SGHTA and CDR2 is FQGNSA. This CDR3 contains 15 residues. Deletions cut 5 bases from V and 3 bases from J, with 13 bases between. The chain's CDR3 is CASSLLGSYTGELFF. CDR3 DNA: TGTGCCAGCAGCCTATTGGGGAGTTACACCGGGGAGCTGTTTTTT.

J is TRBJ2-5 and V is TRBV5-1; 8 nucleotides align to TRBD1. Germline CDR1 is SGHRS and CDR2 is YFSETQ. CDR3 length equals 15 residues. The ends lost 4 bases at V and 5 bases at J; junction bases unmatched: 10. The CDR3 region has the DNA TGCGCCAGCAGCCGCGGACAGGGACTCAGGGAGACCCAGTACTTC. Translated, it gives CASSRGQGLRETQYF.

The chain joins TRBV9 to TRBJ2-5; D unresolved. Deletions cut 0 bases from V and 4 bases from J, with 7 bases between. The CDR3 is 13 residues long. Germline V gives CDR1 SGDLS, CDR2 YYNGEE. CDR3 sequence reads: CASSVDYRETQYF. The CDR3 region has the DNA TGTGCCAGCAGCGTAGACTATCGAGAGACCCAGTACTTC.

This rearrangement joins TRBV7-9 to TRBJ2-7; 7 bases fit TRBD1. The CDR3 runs 14 residues. Germline loops: CDR1 SEHNR, CDR2 FQNEAQ (reference sequence). Trimming cost V 1 base and J 3 bases; bases outside gene matches: 3. The CDR3 DNA sequence: TGTGCCAGCAGCTTAGTAGGACAGGACTACGAGCAGTACTTC. It is translated as CASSLVGQDYEQYF.